The rows below give T cell receptor beta chains drawn from one sample of a study of cytomegalovirus exposure and HLA in healthy donors. The table came from immunoSEQ multiplex PCR; TCRdb's copy has only in-frame clones and leaves some out. The sample yields over 70,000 clones, around 69% seen once. Sequencing was carried out using PBMCs. The receptors come from a human donor in good health. The CDR3 runs from the conserved cysteine through the conserved F or W. Fields, in order: D gene, V gene, CDR3 protein. A D gene is named only where the DNA matches it firmly.

TRBD2,TRBV7-8,CASSLGTSSTEQFF
NA,TRBV6-1,CASSEGGLAGYTF
NA,TRBV6-5,CASNQRHEQFF
TRBD1,TRBV28,CASSYRGYSNQPQHF
NA,TRBV28,CASSQVTDGYTF
TRBD1,TRBV14,CASSPTLTGSNTEAFF
TRBD2,TRBV6-5,CASSYSGSGSTNEQFF
TRBD1,TRBV5-1,CASSRRQGSDSPLHF
NA,TRBV6-5,CASSYDSKGSGGYTF
NA,TRBV19,CASSIGASTEAFF
TRBD2,TRBV5-4,CASSGRAGVGEQYF
TRBD1,TRBV25-1,CASSEFARQGNEKLFF
TRBD1,TRBV11-3,CASSQDRGEQYF
TRBD2,TRBV5-4,CASSLGGPLAGGPQYF
NA,TRBV7-2,CASSHRGGDYGYTF
NA,TRBV27,CASSSSFYEQYF
TRBD1,TRBV5-1,CASSLETGNYEQYF
TRBD1,TRBV6-1,CASSSLDRGAFF
TRBD2,TRBV23-1,CASTLAGRDTQYF
TRBD2,TRBV27,CASRPTSGRAMSTDTQYF
TRBD1,TRBV25-1,CASSQGNNQPQHF
NA,TRBV19,CASSIVPGDQPQHF
TRBD1,TRBV30,CAWRSGTGGNQPQHF
NA,TRBV5-1,CASSLGGATVGEQHF
NA,TRBV30,CAWSAGRSLYGYTF
NA,TRBV7-9,CASLQNSRGIYGYTF
NA,TRBV19,CASSMGPTNQPQHF
NA,TRBV4-2,CASSLAYFREQFF
TRBD1,TRBV5-4,CASSAGQGVETQYF
TRBD1,TRBV28,CASSRMRDRRYSNQPQHF
TRBD2,TRBV5-4,CASRSGTSSYEQYF
TRBD1,TRBV15,CATSRGIQGRNTEAFF
TRBD1,TRBV9,CASSVHGTDYGYTF
NA,TRBV19,CASRGRSSTDTQYF
TRBD1,TRBV6-5,CASSYSRTGRETQYF
TRBD2,TRBV5-1,CASSAGTSGSPFQETQYF
TRBD1,TRBV4-1,CASSQVGQGKYEQYF
NA,TRBV6-5,CATGDTGNNEQFF
NA,TRBV13,CASSFAGAVPKDGYTF
NA,TRBV14,CASSQDRSNYGYTF
NA,TRBV6-6,CASSPGQSLAKNIQYF
TRBD1,TRBV5-1,CASSSGTGGRNEQYF
TRBD1,TRBV5-1,CASSFQGEETQYF
TRBD1,TRBV7-2,CASSLARGRDGELFF